This T cell receptor (beta chain) was observed in a study of neurological immune-mediated disorders. CDR1 and CDR2 (germline): MGHDK, SYGVNS. The length of the CDR3 is 13 residues. The V end lost 2 bases, the J end lost 10 bases, and 9 bases lay between the germline ends. 5'RACE generated cDNA with 10-nucleotide random UMIs. TCRdb reanalysed the 5' RACE reads using MiXCR and keeps one entry per CDR3 protein. This sample has tens of thousands of distinct CDR3 sequences; roughly 13% occur once, and the top ten carry about 10%. Unsorted libraries were prepared from 2 million PBMCs that had been stored at -80 C. In its sample, this clonotype was seen many times. Its cognate antigen is unknown. Study-level points and caveats: While HTLV-1-associated myelopathy showed the greatest TCR clonal expansion, multiple sclerosis showed the least, falling below healthy controls. No CDR3 amino acid sequences recurred among expanded clones across subjects, suggesting private repertoires in all groups.

The chain recombines TRBV25-1 with TRBJ1-6, with D perhaps matching TRBD1 (5 bases). Material: PBMCs. This TCR came from an older woman with HTLV-1-associated myelopathy (HAM/TSP). The DNA of the CDR3 is TGTGCCAGCAGTGAAAAGGGACGGTCACCCCTCCACTTT. This encodes CASSEKGRSPLHF.